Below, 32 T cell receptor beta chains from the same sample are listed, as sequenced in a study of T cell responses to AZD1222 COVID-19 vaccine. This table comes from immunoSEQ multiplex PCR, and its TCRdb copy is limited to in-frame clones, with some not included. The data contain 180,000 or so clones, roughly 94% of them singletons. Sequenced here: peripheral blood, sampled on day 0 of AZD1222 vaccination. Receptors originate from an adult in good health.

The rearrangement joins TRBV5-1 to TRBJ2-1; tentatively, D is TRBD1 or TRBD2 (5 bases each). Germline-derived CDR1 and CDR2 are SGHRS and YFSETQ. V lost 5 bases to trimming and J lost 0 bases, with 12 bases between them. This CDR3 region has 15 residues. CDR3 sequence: CASSPSGSSYNEQFF. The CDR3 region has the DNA TGCGCCAGCAGTCCCTCAGGGAGCTCCTACAATGAGCAGTTCTTC. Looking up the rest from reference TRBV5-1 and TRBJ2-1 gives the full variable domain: KAGVTQTPRYLIKTRGQQVTLSCSPISGHRSVSWYQQTPGQGLQFLFEYFSETQRNKGNFPGRFSGRQFSNSRSEMNVSTLELGDSALYLCASSPSGSSYNEQFFGPGTRLTVL.

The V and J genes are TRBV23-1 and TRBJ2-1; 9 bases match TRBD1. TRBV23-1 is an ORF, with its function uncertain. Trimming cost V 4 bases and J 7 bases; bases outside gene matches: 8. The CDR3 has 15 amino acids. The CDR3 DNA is TGCGCCAGCAGTCTCCCCGGGACAGGGAAAAATGAGCAGTTCTTC. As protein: CASSLPGTGKNEQFF.

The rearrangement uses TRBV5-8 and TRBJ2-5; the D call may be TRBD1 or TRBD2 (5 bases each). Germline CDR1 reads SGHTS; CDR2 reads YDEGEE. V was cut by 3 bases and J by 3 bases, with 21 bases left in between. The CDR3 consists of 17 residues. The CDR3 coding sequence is TGTGCCAGCAGCTCTGGGGTTGGGGGAAACCTAAAAGAGACCCAGTACTTC. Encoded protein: CASSSGVGGNLKETQYF. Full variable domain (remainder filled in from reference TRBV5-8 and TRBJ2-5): EAGVTQSPTHLIKTRGQQATLRCSPISGHTSVYWYQQALGLGLQFLLWYDEGEERNRGNFPPRFSGRQFPNYSSELNVNALELEDSALYLCASSSGVGGNLKETQYFGPGTRLLVL.

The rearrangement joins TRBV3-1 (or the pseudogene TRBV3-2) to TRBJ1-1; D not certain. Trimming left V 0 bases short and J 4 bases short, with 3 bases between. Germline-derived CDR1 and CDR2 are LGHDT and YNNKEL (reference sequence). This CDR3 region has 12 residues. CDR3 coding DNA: TGTGCCAGCAGCCAAGAAGCCACTGAAGCTTTCTTT. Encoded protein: CASSQEATEAFF.

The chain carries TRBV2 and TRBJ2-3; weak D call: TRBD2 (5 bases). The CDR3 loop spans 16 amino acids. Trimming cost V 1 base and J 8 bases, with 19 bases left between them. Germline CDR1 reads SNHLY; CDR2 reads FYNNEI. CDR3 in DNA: TGTGCCAGCAGTGAAGTTAGGGTGAGGAGCGAGGGTACGCAGTATTTT. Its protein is CASSEVRVRSEGTQYF.

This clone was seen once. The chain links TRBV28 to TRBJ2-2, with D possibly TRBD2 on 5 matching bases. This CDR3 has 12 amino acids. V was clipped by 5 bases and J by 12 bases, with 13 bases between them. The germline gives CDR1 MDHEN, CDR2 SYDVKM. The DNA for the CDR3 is TGTGCCAGCAGTCCGCACAGAGGGAAGCTGTTTTTT. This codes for CASSPHRGKLFF. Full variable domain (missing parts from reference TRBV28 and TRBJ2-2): DVKVTQSSRYLVKRTGEKVFLECVQDMDHENMFWYRQDPGLGLRLIYFSYDVKMKEKGDIPEGYSVSREKKERFSLILESASTNQTSMYLCASSPHRGKLFFGEGSRLTVL.

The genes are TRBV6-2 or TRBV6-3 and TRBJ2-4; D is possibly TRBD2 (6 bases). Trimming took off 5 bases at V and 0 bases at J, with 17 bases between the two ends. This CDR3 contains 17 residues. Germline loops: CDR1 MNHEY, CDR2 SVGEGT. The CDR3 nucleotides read TGTGCCAGCAGTACGGTCCAGGAGGGTCTAGCCAAAAACATTCAGTACTTC. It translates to CASSTVQEGLAKNIQYF.

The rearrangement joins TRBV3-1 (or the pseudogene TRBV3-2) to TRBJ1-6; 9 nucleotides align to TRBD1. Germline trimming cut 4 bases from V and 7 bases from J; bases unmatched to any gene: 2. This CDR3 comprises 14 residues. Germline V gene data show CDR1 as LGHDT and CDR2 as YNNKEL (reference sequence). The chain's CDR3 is CASSRTGVNSPLHF. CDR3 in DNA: TGTGCCAGCAGCCGGACAGGGGTAAATTCACCCCTCCACTTT.

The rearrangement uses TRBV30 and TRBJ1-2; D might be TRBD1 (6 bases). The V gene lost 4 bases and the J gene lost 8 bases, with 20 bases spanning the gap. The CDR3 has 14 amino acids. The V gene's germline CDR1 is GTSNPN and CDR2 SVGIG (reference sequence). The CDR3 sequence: CAWKRTQGIWGYTF. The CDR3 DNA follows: TGTGCCTGGAAACGGACTCAGGGGATATGGGGCTACACCTTC.

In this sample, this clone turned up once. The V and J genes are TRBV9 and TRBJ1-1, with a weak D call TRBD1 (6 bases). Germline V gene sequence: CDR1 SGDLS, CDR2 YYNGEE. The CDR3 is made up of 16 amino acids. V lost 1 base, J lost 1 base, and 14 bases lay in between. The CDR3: CASSVLGGGSNTEAFF. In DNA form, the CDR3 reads TGTGCCAGCAGCGTACTAGGGGGAGGGTCGAACACTGAAGCTTTCTTT.

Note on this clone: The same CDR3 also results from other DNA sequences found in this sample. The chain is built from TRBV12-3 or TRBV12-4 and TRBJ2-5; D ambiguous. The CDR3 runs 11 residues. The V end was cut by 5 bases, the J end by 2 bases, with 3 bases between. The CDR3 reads CASSLQETQYF. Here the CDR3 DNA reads TGTGCCAGCAGTCTACAAGAGACCCAGTACTTC.

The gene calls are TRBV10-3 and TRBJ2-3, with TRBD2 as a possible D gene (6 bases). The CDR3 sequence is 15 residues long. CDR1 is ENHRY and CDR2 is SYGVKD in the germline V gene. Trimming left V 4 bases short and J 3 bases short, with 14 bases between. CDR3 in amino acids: CAISVGSGPTDTQYF. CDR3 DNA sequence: TGTGCCATCAGTGTGGGCAGCGGGCCAACAGATACGCAGTATTTT.

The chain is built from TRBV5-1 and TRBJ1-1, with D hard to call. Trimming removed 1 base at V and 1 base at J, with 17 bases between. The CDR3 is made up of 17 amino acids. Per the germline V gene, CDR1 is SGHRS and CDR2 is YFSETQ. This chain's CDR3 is CASSLLIEGPENTEAFF. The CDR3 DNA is TGCGCCAGCAGCTTGTTGATCGAGGGCCCAGAGAACACTGAAGCTTTCTTT.

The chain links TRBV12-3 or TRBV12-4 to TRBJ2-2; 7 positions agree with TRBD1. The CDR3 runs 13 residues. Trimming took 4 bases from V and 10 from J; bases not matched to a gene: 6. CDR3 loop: CASSSQGTLELFF. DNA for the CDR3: TGTGCCAGCAGTTCACAGGGGACCCTGGAGCTGTTTTTT.

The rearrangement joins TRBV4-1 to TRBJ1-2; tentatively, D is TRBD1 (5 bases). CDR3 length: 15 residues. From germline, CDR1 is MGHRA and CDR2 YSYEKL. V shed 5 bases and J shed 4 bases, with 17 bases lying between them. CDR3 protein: CASSFRDGGAYGYTF. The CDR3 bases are TGCGCCAGCAGCTTCCGGGACGGAGGGGCCTATGGCTACACCTTC.

CDR3 coding DNA: TGTGCCAGCAGCTTAGGGGTAGGGACTTACGAGCAGTACTTC. As protein: CASSLGVGTYEQYF. The chain has TRBV7-9 and TRBJ2-7; a weak D match, TRBD2 (6 bases). This CDR3 comprises 14 residues. V was clipped by 1 base and J by 4 bases, with 11 bases between them. CDR1 and CDR2 (germline): SEHNR, FQNEAQ (reference sequence).

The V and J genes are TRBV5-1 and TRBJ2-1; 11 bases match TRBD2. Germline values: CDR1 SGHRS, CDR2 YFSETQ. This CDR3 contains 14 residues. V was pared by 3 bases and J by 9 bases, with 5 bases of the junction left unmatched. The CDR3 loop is CASSSTSGTGEQFF. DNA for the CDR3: TGCGCCAGCAGCTCGACTAGCGGGACCGGTGAGCAGTTCTTC. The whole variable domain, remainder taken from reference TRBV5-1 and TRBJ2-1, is KAGVTQTPRYLIKTRGQQVTLSCSPISGHRSVSWYQQTPGQGLQFLFEYFSETQRNKGNFPGRFSGRQFSNSRSEMNVSTLELGDSALYLCASSSTSGTGEQFFGPGTRLTVL.

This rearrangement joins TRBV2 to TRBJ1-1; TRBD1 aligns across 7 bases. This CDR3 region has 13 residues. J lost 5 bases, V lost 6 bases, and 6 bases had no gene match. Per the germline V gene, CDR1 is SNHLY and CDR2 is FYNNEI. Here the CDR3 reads CASRQGVGTEAFF. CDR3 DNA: TGTGCCAGCAGGCAGGGGGTAGGGACTGAAGCTTTCTTT. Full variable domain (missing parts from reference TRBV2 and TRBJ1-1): EPEVTQTPSHQVTQMGQEVILRCVPISNHLYFYWYRQILGQKVEFLVSFYNNEISEKSEIFDDQFSVERPDGSNFTLKIRSTKLEDSAMYFCASRQGVGTEAFFGQGTRLTVV.

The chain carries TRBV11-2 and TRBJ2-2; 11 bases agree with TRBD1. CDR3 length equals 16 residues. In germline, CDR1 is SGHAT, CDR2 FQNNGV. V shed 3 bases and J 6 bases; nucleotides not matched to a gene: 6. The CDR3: CASSFADRGPAGELFF. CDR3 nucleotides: TGTGCCAGCAGCTTCGCGGACAGGGGGCCAGCCGGGGAGCTGTTTTTT.

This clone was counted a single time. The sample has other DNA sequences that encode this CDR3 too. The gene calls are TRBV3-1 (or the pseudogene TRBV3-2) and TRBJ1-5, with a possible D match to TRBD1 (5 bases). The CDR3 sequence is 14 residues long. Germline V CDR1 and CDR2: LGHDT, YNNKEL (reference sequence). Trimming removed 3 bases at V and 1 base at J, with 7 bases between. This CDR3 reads CASSQGGSNQPQHF. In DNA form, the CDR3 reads TGTGCCAGCAGCCAGGGGGGGAGCAATCAGCCCCAGCATTTT.

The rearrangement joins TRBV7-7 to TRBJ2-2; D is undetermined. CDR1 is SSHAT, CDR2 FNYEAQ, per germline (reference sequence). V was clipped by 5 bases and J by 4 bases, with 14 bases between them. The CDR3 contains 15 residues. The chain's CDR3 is CASSATRISTGELFF. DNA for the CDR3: TGTGCCAGCAGCGCGACACGAATTAGCACCGGGGAGCTGTTTTTT.

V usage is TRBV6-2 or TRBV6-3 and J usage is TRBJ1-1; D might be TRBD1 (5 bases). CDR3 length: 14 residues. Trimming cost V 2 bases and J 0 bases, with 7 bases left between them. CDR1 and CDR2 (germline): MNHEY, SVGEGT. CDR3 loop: CASSYNRMNTEAFF. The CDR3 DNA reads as TGTGCCAGCAGTTACAACAGGATGAACACTGAAGCTTTCTTT.

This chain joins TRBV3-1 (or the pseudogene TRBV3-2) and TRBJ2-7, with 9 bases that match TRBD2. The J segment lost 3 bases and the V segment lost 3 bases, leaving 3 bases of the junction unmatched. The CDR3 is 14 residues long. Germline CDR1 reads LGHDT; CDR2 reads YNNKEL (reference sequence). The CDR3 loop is CASSHPSGVYEQYF. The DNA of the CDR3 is TGTGCCAGCAGCCACCCTAGCGGGGTCTACGAGCAGTACTTC.

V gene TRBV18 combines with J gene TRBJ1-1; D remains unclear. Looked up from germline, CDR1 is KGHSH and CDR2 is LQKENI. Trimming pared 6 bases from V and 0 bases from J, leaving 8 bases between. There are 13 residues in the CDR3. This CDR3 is CASSRTVNTEAFF. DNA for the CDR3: TGTGCCAGCTCCCGGACGGTGAACACTGAAGCTTTCTTT.

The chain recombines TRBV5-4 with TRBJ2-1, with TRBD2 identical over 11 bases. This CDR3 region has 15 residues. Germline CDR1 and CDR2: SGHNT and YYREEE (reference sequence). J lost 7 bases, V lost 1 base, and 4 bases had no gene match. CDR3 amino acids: CASSLSASGRNEQFF. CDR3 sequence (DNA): TGTGCCAGCAGCTTGTCGGCTAGCGGGAGGAATGAGCAGTTCTTC.

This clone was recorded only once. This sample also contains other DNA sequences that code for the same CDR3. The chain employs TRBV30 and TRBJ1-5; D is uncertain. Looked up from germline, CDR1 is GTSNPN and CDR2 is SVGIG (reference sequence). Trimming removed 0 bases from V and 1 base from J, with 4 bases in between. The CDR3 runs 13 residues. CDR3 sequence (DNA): TGTGCCTGGAGTGTGGGGAGCAATCAGCCCCAGCATTTT. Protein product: CAWSVGSNQPQHF.

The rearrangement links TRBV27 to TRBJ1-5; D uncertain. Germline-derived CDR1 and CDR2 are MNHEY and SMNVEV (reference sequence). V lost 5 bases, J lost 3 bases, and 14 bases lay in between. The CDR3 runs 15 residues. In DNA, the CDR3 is TGTGCCAGCAGTCCCAACAGCTTACACAATCAGCCCCAGCATTTT. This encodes CASSPNSLHNQPQHF.

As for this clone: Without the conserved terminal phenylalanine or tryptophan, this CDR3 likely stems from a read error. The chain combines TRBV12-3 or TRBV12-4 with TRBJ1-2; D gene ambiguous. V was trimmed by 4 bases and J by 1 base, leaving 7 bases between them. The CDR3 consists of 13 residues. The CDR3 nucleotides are TGTGCCAGCAGTTATAAGAGTAACTATGGCTACACCCTC. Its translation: CASSYKSNYGYTL.

CDR3 in amino acids: CASSLDPDTQYF. The CDR3 nucleotides read TGTGCCAGCAGCTTAGATCCTGATACGCAGTATTTT. The chain carries TRBV11-2 and TRBJ2-3; D unclear. Germline V gene lookup returns CDR1 SGHAT and CDR2 FQNNGV. The CDR3 totals 12 residues. With 0 bases removed from V and 6 bases from J, the gap between germline ends came to 4 bases.

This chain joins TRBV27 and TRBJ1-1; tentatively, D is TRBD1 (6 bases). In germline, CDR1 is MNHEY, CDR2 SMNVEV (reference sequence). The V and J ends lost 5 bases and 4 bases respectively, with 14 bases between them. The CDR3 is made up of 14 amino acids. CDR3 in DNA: TGTGCCAGCAGTCCCGACAGGTGGGGCACTGAAGCTTTCTTT. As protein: CASSPDRWGTEAFF.

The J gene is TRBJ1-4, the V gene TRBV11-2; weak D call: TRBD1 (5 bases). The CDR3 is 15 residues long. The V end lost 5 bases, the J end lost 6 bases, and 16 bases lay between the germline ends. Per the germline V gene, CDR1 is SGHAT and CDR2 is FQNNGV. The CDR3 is CASSPPGRMYEKLFF. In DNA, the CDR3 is TGTGCCAGCAGCCCTCCGGGACGTATGTATGAAAAACTGTTTTTT.

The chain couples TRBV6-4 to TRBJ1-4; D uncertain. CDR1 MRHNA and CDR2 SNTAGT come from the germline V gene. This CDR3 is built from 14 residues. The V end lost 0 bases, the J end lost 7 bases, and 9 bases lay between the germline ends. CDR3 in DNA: TGTGCCAGCAGTGACTCAGGGTCAAGTGAAAAACTGTTTTTT. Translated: CASSDSGSSEKLFF.